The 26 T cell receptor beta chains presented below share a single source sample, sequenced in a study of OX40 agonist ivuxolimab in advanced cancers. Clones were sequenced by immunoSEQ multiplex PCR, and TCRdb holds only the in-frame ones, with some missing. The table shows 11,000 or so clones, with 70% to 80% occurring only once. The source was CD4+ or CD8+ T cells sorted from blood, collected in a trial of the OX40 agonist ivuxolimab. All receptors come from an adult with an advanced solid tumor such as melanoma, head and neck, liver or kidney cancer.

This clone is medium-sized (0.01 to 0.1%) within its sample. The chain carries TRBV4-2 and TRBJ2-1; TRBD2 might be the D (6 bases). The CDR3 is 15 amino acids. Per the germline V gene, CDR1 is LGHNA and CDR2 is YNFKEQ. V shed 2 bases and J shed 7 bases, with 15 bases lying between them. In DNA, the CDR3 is TGTGCCAGCAGCCAACGGGACTCGGCCGGGAATGAGCAGTTCTTC. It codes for CASSQRDSAGNEQFF.

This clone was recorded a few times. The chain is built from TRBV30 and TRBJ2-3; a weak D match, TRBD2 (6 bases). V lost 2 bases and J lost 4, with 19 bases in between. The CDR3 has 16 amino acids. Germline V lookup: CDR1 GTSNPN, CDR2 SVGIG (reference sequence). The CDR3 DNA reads TGTGCCTGGAGTAACGGGTCTAGCGTTATCTCAGATACGCAGTATTTT. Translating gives CAWSNGSSVISDTQYF. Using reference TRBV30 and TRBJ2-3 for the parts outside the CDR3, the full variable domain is SQTIHQWPATLVQPVGSPLSLECTVEGTSNPNLYWYRQAAGRGLQLLFYSVGIGQISSEVPQNLSASRPQDRQFILSSKKLLLSDSGFYLCAWSNGSSVISDTQYFGPGTRLTVL.

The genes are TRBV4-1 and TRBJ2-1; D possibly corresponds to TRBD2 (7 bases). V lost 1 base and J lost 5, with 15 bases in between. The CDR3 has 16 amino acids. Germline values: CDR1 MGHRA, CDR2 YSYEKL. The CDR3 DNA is TGCGCCAGCAGCCAAGTGGGAGGGGGGGCCCACAATGAGCAGTTCTTC. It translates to CASSQVGGGAHNEQFF.

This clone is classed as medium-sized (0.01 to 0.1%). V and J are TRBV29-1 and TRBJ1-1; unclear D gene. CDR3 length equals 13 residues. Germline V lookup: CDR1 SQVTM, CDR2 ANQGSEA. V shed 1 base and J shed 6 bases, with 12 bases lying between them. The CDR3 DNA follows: TGCAGCGTTGAAGGAGATCTAGGGCCTGAAGCTTTCTTT. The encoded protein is CSVEGDLGPEAFF.

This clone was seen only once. Here the CDR3 reads CASSLHGAIYEKLFF. CDR3 nucleotides: TGTGCCAGCAGCTTGCATGGAGCGATTTATGAAAAACTGTTTTTT. This sequence joins TRBV5-8 and TRBJ1-4; D uncertain. Germline lookup yields CDR1 SGHTS and CDR2 YDEGEE. V was cut by 1 base and J by 6 bases, with 13 bases left in between. The CDR3 covers 15 residues.

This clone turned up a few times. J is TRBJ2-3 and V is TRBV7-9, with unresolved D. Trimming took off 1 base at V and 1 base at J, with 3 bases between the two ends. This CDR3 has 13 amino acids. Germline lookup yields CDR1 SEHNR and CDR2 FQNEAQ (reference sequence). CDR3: CASSLGGTDTQYF. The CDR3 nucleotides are TGTGCCAGCAGCTTAGGTGGCACAGATACGCAGTATTTT.

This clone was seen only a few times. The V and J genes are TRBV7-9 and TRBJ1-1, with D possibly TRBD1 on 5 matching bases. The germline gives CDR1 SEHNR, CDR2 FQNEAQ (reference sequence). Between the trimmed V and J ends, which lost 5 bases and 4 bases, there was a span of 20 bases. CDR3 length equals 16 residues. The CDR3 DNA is TGTGCCAGCAGCCGCGGGGGACCTGACTTGGGCACTGAAGCTTTCTTT. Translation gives CASSRGGPDLGTEAFF. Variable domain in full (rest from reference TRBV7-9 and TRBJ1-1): DTGVSQNPRHKITKRGQNVTFRCDPISEHNRLYWYRQTLGQGPEFLTYFQNEAQLEKSRLLSDRFSAERPKGSFSTLEIQRTEQGDSAMYLCASSRGGPDLGTEAFFGQGTRLTVV.

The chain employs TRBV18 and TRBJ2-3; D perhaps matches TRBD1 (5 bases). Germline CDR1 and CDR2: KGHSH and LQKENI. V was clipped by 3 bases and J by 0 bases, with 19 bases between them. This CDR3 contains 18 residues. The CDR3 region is CASSPNRQLTLSTDTQYF. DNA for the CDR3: TGTGCCAGCTCACCGAATCGACAGCTGACCTTAAGCACAGATACGCAGTATTTT. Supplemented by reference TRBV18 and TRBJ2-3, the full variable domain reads NAGVMQNPRHLVRRRGQEARLRCSPMKGHSHVYWYRQLPEEGLKFMVYLQKENIIDESGMPKERFSAEFPKEGPSILRIQQVVRGDSAAYFCASSPNRQLTLSTDTQYFGPGTRLTVL.

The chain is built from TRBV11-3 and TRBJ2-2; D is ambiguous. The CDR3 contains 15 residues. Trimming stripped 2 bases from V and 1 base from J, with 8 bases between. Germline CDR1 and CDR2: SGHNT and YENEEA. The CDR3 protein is CASSLRRQNTGELFF. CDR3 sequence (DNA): TGTGCCAGCAGCTTAAGAAGGCAGAACACCGGGGAGCTGTTTTTT.

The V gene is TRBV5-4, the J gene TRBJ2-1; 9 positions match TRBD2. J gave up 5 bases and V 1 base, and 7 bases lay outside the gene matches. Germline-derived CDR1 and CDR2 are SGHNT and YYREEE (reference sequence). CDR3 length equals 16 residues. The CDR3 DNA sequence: TGTGCCAGCAGCTTGTTCCGGACTAGCGAGAACAATGAGCAGTTCTTC. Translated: CASSLFRTSENNEQFF.

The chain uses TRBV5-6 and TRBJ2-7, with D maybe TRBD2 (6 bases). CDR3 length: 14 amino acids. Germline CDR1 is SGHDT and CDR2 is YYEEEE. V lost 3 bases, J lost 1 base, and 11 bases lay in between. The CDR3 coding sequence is TGTGCCAGCAGCTGGGGACGGGGGTCCTACGAGCAGTACTTC. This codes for CASSWGRGSYEQYF.

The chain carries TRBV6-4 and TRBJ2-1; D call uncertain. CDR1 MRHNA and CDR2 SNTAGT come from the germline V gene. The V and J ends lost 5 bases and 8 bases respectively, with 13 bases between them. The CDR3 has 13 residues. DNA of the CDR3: TGTGCCAGCAGTAGGACCGTACCCGATGAGCAGTTCTTC. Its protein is CASSRTVPDEQFF.

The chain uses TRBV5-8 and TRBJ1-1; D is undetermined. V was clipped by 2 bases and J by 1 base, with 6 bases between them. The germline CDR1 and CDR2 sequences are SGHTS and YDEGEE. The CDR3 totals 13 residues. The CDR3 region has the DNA TGTGCCAGCAGCTTCACAGAGAACACTGAAGCTTTCTTT. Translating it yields CASSFTENTEAFF.

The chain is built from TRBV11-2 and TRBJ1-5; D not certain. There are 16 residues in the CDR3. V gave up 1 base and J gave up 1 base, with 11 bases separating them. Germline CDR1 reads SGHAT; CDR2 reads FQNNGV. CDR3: CASSLGAAGSNQPQHF. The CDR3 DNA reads TGTGCCAGCAGCTTAGGGGCAGCGGGGAGCAATCAGCCCCAGCATTTT.

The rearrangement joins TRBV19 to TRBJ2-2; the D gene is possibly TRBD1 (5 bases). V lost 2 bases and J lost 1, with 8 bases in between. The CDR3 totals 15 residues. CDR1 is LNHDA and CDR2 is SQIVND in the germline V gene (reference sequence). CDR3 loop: CASSIKGWNTGELFF. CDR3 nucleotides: TGTGCCAGTAGTATAAAGGGGTGGAACACCGGGGAGCTGTTTTTT.

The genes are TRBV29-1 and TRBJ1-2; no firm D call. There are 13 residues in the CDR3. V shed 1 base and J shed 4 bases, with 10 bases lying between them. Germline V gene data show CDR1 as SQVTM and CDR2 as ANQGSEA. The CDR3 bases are TGCAGCGTTGAAGGCGGCAAGATCTATGGCTACACCTTC. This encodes CSVEGGKIYGYTF. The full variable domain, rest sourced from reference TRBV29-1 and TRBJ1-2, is SAVISQKPSRDICQRGTSLTIQCQVDSQVTMMFWYRQQPGQSLTLIATANQGSEATYESGFVIDKFPISRPNLTFSTLTVSNMSPEDSSIYLCSVEGGKIYGYTFGSGTRLTVV.

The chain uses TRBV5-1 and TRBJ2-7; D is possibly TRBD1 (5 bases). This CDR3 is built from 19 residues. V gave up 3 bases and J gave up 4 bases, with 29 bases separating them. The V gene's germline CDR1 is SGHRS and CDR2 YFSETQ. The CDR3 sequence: CASSSPTQYENRLLYEQYF. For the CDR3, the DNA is TGCGCCAGCAGCTCGCCAACACAATACGAGAACAGGCTACTTTACGAGCAGTACTTC.

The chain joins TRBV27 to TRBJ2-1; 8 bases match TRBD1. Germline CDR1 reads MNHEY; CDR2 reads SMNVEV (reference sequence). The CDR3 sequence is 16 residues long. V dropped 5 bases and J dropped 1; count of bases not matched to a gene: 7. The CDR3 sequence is CASSHGQGLSYNEQFF. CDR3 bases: TGTGCCAGCAGTCACGGACAGGGCCTTTCCTACAATGAGCAGTTCTTC.

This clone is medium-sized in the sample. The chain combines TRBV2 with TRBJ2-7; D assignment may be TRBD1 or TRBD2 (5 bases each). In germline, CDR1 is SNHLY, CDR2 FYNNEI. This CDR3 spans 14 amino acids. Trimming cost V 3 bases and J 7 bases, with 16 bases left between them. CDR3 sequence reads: CASSDAGPQEEQYF. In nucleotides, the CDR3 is TGTGCCAGCAGTGATGCGGGCCCACAGGAAGAGCAGTACTTC.

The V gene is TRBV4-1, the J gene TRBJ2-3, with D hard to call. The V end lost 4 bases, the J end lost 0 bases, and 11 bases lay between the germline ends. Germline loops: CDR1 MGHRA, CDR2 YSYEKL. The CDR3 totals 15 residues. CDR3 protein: CASSPLGFSTDTQYF. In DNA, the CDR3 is TGCGCCAGCAGCCCCTTGGGTTTCAGCACAGATACGCAGTATTTT.

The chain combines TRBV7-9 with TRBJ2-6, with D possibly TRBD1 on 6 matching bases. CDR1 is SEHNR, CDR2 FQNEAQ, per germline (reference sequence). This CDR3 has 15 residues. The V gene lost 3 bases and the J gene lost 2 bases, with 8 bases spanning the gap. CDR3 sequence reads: CASSFAGAGANVLTF. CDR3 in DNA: TGTGCCAGCAGCTTTGCAGGGGCTGGGGCCAACGTCCTGACTTTC.

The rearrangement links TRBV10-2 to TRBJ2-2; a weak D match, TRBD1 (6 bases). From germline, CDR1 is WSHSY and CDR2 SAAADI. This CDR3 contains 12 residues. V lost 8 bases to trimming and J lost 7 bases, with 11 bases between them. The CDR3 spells CASQQGVGELFF. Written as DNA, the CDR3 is TGCGCCAGCCAACAGGGCGTCGGGGAGCTGTTTTTT.

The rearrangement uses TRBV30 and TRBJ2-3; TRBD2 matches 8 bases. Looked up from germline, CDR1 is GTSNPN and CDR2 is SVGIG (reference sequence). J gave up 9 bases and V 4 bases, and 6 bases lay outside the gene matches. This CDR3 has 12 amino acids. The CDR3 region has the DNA TGTGCCTGGATTGAAGCGGGAGACACGCAGTATTTT. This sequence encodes CAWIEAGDTQYF.

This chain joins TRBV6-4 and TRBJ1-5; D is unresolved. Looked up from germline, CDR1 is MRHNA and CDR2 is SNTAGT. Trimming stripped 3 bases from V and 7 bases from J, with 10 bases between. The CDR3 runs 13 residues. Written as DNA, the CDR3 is TGTGCCAGCAGTGAGAGGGATAACCAGCCCCAGCATTTT. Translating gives CASSERDNQPQHF.

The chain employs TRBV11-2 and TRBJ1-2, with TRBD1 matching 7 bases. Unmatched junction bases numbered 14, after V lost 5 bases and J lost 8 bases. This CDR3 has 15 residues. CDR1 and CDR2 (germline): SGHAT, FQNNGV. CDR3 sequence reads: CASSVTGAPEGGYTF. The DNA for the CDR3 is TGTGCCAGCAGCGTCACAGGGGCCCCGGAAGGCGGCTACACCTTC. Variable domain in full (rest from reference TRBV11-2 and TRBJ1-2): EAGVAQSPRYKIIEKRQSVAFWCNPISGHATLYWYQQILGQGPKLLIQFQNNGVVDDSQLPKDRFSAERLKGVDSTLKIQPAKLEDSAVYLCASSVTGAPEGGYTFGSGTRLTVV.

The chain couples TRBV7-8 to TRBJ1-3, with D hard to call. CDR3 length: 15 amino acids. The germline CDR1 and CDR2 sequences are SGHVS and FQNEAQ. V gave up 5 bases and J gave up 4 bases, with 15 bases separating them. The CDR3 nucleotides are TGTGCCAGCAGCCGACGTGTGGGGATGGGAAACACCATATATTTT. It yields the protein CASSRRVGMGNTIYF.